One and the same sample provided the 8 T cell receptor beta chains below, sequenced in a study of shared clonotypes between healthy human individuals. Generated by immunoSEQ multiplex PCR, the TCRdb table keeps only in-frame clones and is missing some. This table holds about 2.1 million clones, approximately 92% found once. Positive CCR7 selection of CD45RO-negative cells yielded the naive CD8 cells, and terminally differentiated effector memory CD45RA+ cells were excluded. The specimen sequenced was naive CD8+ T cells from PBMCs. The receptors were sampled from a man aged 18 to 35 in good health. Some clones in this sample may be carry-over from other donors' samples.

The chain combines TRBV27 with TRBJ1-2; 7 bases agree with TRBD1. The CDR3 spans 14 residues. CDR1 and CDR2 (germline): MNHEY, SMNVEV (reference sequence). V dropped 5 bases and J dropped 5; count of bases not matched to a gene: 8. The CDR3 sequence is CASSPQGGWYGYTF. Written as DNA, the CDR3 is TGTGCCAGCAGTCCCCAGGGGGGTTGGTATGGCTACACCTTC.

CDR3 amino acids: CSVEIRGLGSDTQYF. CDR3 nucleotides: TGCAGCGTTGAGATCAGGGGGTTGGGATCAGATACGCAGTATTTT. J is TRBJ2-3 and V is TRBV29-1, with 7 nucleotides matching TRBD1. The CDR3 extends over 15 amino acids. J gave up 4 bases and V 3 bases, and 10 bases lay outside the gene matches. Germline-derived CDR1 and CDR2 are SQVTM and ANQGSEA.

J is TRBJ2-1 and V is TRBV27; D not certain. This CDR3 is built from 19 residues. The germline V gene has CDR1 MNHEY and CDR2 SMNVEV (reference sequence). V was pared by 3 bases and J by 5 bases, with 26 bases between. DNA for the CDR3: TGTGCCAGCAGTTTTTGGCCCTCGGGTCCAGAAGTCCCCCACAATGAGCAGTTCTTC. Translating gives CASSFWPSGPEVPHNEQFF.

This sequence joins TRBV15 and TRBJ2-3, with D possibly TRBD2 on 6 matching bases. Germline CDR1 and CDR2: LNHNV and YYDKDF (reference sequence). The CDR3 consists of 15 residues. V was trimmed by 5 bases and J by 2 bases, leaving 14 bases between them. The DNA for the CDR3 is TGTGCCACCAGCCTGGACGGGAGATACACAGATACGCAGTATTTT. It translates to CATSLDGRYTDTQYF.

The rearrangement joins TRBV15 to TRBJ1-2, with 8 bases aligning to TRBD1. The junction had 1 base not matched to a gene; V was cut back by 0 bases and J by 4 bases. This CDR3 comprises 14 residues. Per germline, CDR1 LNHNV and CDR2 YYDKDF (reference sequence). Here the CDR3 reads CATSREGQAYGYTF. CDR3 coding DNA: TGTGCCACCAGCAGAGAGGGACAGGCCTATGGCTACACCTTC.

In this sample, this clone turned up many times. This sequence joins TRBV7-9 and TRBJ2-7; D may correspond to TRBD1 or TRBD2 (5 bases each). Trimming left V 2 bases short and J 12 bases short, with 17 bases between. CDR3 length equals 13 residues. Germline loops: CDR1 SEHNR, CDR2 FQNEAQ (reference sequence). The CDR3, as DNA: TGTGCCAGCAGCTTATGGGGACCAACTTGGCGGTACTTC. This codes for CASSLWGPTWRYF.

The chain links TRBV27 to TRBJ1-1; 8 bases are shared with TRBD1. Looked up from germline, CDR1 is MNHEY and CDR2 is SMNVEV (reference sequence). After removal of 6 bases from V and 2 bases from J, the junction contained 8 bases not matched to a gene. The CDR3 totals 15 residues. CDR3 sequence (DNA): TGTGCCAGCAGCCGTCCGGGACAGGCCAACACTGAAGCTTTCTTT. It yields the protein CASSRPGQANTEAFF.

The chain joins TRBV29-1 to TRBJ2-4, with 9 nucleotides matching TRBD1. Germline loops: CDR1 SQVTM, CDR2 ANQGSEA. The CDR3 is 14 residues long. The trim removed 6 bases at V and 4 bases at J, leaving 7 bases unmatched. The CDR3, as DNA: TGCAGCGTAGGGGGACAGGGAATTAAAAACATTCAGTACTTC. Protein sequence: CSVGGQGIKNIQYF. Full variable domain (rest looked up from reference TRBV29-1 and TRBJ2-4): SAVISQKPSRDICQRGTSLTIQCQVDSQVTMMFWYRQQPGQSLTLIATANQGSEATYESGFVIDKFPISRPNLTFSTLTVSNMSPEDSSIYLCSVGGQGIKNIQYFGAGTRLSVL.